Listed below are T cell receptor beta chains from one sample, sequenced in a study of T cell repertoires in cytomegalovirus infection. The antigens of these receptors remain unknown. TCRdb called the reads again in MiXCR, with one record for every CDR3 protein. The table has 700,000 to 850,000 distinct CDR3 sequences, around a third seen once; the top ten hold around 12%. Here the sequenced sample was cultured CD8+ T cells from PBMCs, taken from culture after CMV antigen stimulation. The source of these receptors is a human donor in good health (CMV status not recorded). Some clones in this sample may be carry-over from other donors' samples. CDR3s include the opening cysteine and the closing phenylalanine or tryptophan. D genes are given only for firm matches. Expanded clones are given a class, and other clones once, few, many or no size at all.

v_call	d_call	clone_size	cdr3_length	j_call	cdr3_aa	cdr3_nt
TRBV27	-	-	16	TRBJ2-1	CASSLSGPLLQDEQFF	TGTGCCAGCAGTTTGTCCGGGCCCCTACTACAGGATGAGCAGTTCTTC
TRBV27	TRBD2	-	18	TRBJ2-3	CASSFSGTSGVPTDTQYF	TGTGCCAGCAGTTTTTCGGGGACTAGCGGGGTACCCACAGATACGCAGTATTTT
TRBV7-6	TRBD2	few	15	TRBJ2-2	CASSPSKRGAGELFF	TGTGCCAGCAGCCCCTCCAAGCGGGGTGCCGGGGAGCTGTTTTTT
TRBV9	TRBD1	few	17	TRBJ1-1	CASSVVSPGGQLLEAFF	TGTGCCAGCAGCGTAGTAAGCCCCGGGGGACAGCTCCTTGAAGCTTTCTTT
TRBV12-3/TRBV12-4	-	-	16	TRBJ2-1	CASSIPEGQSYNEQFF	TGTGCCAGCAGTATACCGGAGGGACAGAGCTACAATGAGCAGTTCTTC
TRBV7-9	TRBD2	-	16	TRBJ2-5	CASSSPGTSGWETQYF	TGTGCCAGCAGCTCCCCCGGGACTAGCGGGTGGGAGACCCAGTACTTC
TRBV7-6	-	many	16	TRBJ1-6	CASSPLDSSYNSPLHF	TGTGCCAGCAGCCCGTTAGATAGCTCCTATAATTCACCCCTCCACTTT
TRBV7-6	-	few	15	TRBJ2-1	CASSRTGGRYNEQFF	TGTGCCAGCAGTAGAACCGGGGGGCGATACAATGAGCAGTTCTTC
TRBV27	-	-	15	TRBJ1-1	CASSSDGALNTEAFF	TGTGCCAGCAGTTCCGACGGAGCCCTGAACACTGAAGCTTTCTTT
TRBV6-2/TRBV6-3	-	-	17	TRBJ1-1	CASSYELQGVMNTEAFF	TGTGCCAGCAGTTACGAACTACAGGGTGTCATGAACACTGAAGCTTTCTTT
TRBV25-1	TRBD1	-	22	TRBJ2-3	CASLRSPGGTGVPLRHGDTQYF	TGTGCCAGCCTTCGAAGTCCGGGGGGGACAGGGGTCCCCTTGCGACATGGAGATACGCAGTATTTT
TRBV7-2	-	few	13	TRBJ1-1	CASSLARVGEAFF	TGTGCCAGCAGCTTAGCTCGGGTGGGGGAAGCTTTCTTT
TRBV4-3	TRBD2	-	16	TRBJ2-3	CASTSKAGGPVDTQYF	TGCGCCAGCACCTCCAAAGCGGGGGGACCTGTCGATACGCAGTATTTT
TRBV5-8	-	-	12	TRBJ1-6	CASSTQGRPLHF	TGTGCCAGCAGCACCCAGGGGCGACCCCTCCACTTT
TRBV3-1	TRBD2	-	17	TRBJ2-5	CASSQDLLAGSQETQYF	TGTGCCAGCAGCCAAGATTTACTAGCGGGTTCCCAAGAGACCCAGTACTTC
TRBV7-6	TRBD2	many	17	TRBJ2-7	CASSLVTSGGRPHEQYF	TGTGCCAGCAGCTTAGTTACTAGCGGGGGCCGTCCACACGAGCAGTACTTC
TRBV7-7	TRBD2	-	15	TRBJ2-1	CVVRGLAGGYNEQFF	TGTGTCGTCCGAGGGTTAGCGGGGGGTTACAATGAGCAGTTCTTC
TRBV6-6	TRBD2	-	13	TRBJ2-2	CASSPGGAGVLFF	TGTGCCAGCAGTCCCGGGGGGGCCGGGGTGCTGTTTTTT
TRBV6-1	-	few	19	TRBJ2-7	CASSEREWAGADITYEQYF	TGTGCCAGCAGTGAGCGGGAGTGGGCAGGGGCCGACATAACCTACGAGCAGTACTTC
TRBV7-2	TRBD1	-	18	TRBJ2-5	CASSLDPLDRVGQETQYF	TGTGCCAGCAGCTTAGACCCCTTAGACAGGGTGGGCCAAGAGACCCAGTACTTC
TRBV6-6	-	-	13	TRBJ2-7	CASSGRESYEQYF	TGTGCCAGCAGTGGAAGGGAGTCCTACGAGCAGTACTTC
TRBV19	-	few	12	TRBJ2-3	CASMGGEDTQYF	TGTGCCAGTATGGGGGGCGAAGATACGCAGTATTTT
TRBV20-1	-	-	16	TRBJ1-1	CSARAEIQPGGAEAFF	TGCAGTGCTAGGGCGGAAATTCAGCCGGGTGGGGCTGAAGCTTTCTTT
TRBV12-3/TRBV12-4	-	-	13	TRBJ1-2	CASSHSPNYGYTF	TGTGCCAGCAGCCATTCTCCTAACTATGGCTACACCTTC
TRBV12-3/TRBV12-4	-	many	15	TRBJ1-5	CASSLGGGGNQPQHF	TGTGCCAGCAGTTTAGGCGGAGGAGGCAATCAGCCCCAGCATTTT
TRBV19	-	-	14	TRBJ1-1	CASSLRIGFTEAFF	TGTGCCAGTAGTCTTCGGATCGGTTTCACTGAAGCTTTCTTT
TRBV4-1	-	many	15	TRBJ2-1	CASSLRGRGVDEQFF	TGTGCCAGCAGCTTAAGGGGCAGGGGGGTGGATGAGCAGTTCTTC
TRBV7-4	-	-	15	TRBJ2-1	CASSKEGLLRVEQFF	TGTGCCAGCAGCAAAGAGGGGTTACTAAGGGTTGAGCAGTTCTTC
TRBV11-1	-	few	14	TRBJ1-6	CASSLAGDNSPLHF	TGTGCCAGCAGCTTAGCTGGAGATAATTCACCCCTCCACTTT
TRBV19	-	-	15	TRBJ1-5	CATQIRGDSNQPQHF	TGTGCCACCCAAATCAGAGGGGATAGCAATCAGCCCCAGCATTTT
TRBV6-6	TRBD1	few	16	TRBJ2-3	CASRGSGTGGPDTQYF	TGTGCCAGCAGAGGCTCCGGGACAGGGGGCCCAGATACGCAGTATTTT
TRBV7-9	-	-	15	TRBJ2-7	CASSPGYPLSHEQYF	TGTGCCAGCAGCCCGGGGTACCCGTTGTCCCACGAGCAGTACTTC
TRBV7-9	-	few	12	TRBJ2-1	CASSFESNEQFF	TGTGCCAGCAGCTTCGAGAGCAATGAGCAGTTCTTC
TRBV12-3/TRBV12-4	-	-	13	TRBJ1-1	CAGSWTVNTEAFF	TGTGCCGGCAGTTGGACGGTGAACACTGAAGCTTTCTTT
TRBV20-1	-	few	11	TRBJ1-2	CSPLVANGYTF	TGCAGTCCCCTCGTGGCCAATGGCTACACCTTC
TRBV7-9	-	-	15	TRBJ1-2	CASSLRDGVSYGYTF	TGTGCCAGCAGCTTAAGGGACGGGGTTTCCTATGGCTACACCTTC
TRBV7-3	TRBD1	-	15	TRBJ1-4	CASSFDRDPDEKLFF	TGTGCCAGCAGCTTTGACAGGGACCCGGATGAAAAACTGTTTTTT
TRBV13	-	-	13	TRBJ2-7	CASSHDGSYEQYF	TGTGCCAGCAGCCACGACGGTTCCTACGAGCAGTACTTC
TRBV7-8	-	many	11	TRBJ2-5	CASRVGETQYF	TGTGCCAGCAGAGTGGGGGAGACCCAGTACTTC